This TCR beta chain was sequenced in a study of blood T cell repertoires in COVID-19. V dropped 6 bases and J dropped 10; count of bases not matched to a gene: 8. Germline CDR1 is LGHDT and CDR2 is YNNKEL (reference sequence). The CDR3 consists of 12 residues. Clones were sequenced by immunoSEQ multiplex PCR, and TCRdb holds only the in-frame ones, with some missing. The sample shows some 180,000 clones, 75% to 85% of them seen only once. The source material was peripheral blood. The genes are TRBV3-1 (or the pseudogene TRBV3-2) and TRBJ1-1, with 7 bases matching TRBD1. The TCR originated in a woman of 80 years or more with COVID-19, enrolled during active disease. CDR3 sequence reads: CASRTGTSVAFF. The CDR3 DNA reads TGTGCCAGCAGGACAGGGACCTCTGTAGCTTTCTTT.